These 2 T cell receptor beta chains share one sample of origin, sequenced in a study of cytotoxic CD8 clonotypes in ibrutinib-treated CLL. The repertoire was sequenced with immunoSEQ multiplex PCR; TCRdb's copy has only in-frame clones and lacks some. The sample holds about 130,000 clones, about 78% seen once. Sequenced here: PBMCs, sampled after 24 months of ibrutinib treatment. The receptors come from a human donor with chronic lymphocytic leukemia.

As DNA, the CDR3 is TGTGCCAGCAGCTTAGCGCTACAGGGGGGGGATTCACCCCTCCACTTT. Translation gives CASSLALQGGDSPLHF. The rearrangement links TRBV7-6 to TRBJ1-6, with TRBD1 matching 8 bases. The V gene end was trimmed by 0 bases and the J gene end by 8 bases; junction bases not matched to a gene: 6. The germline gives CDR1 SGHVS, CDR2 FNYEAQ. The CDR3 sequence is 16 residues long.

Here the CDR3 DNA reads TGCAGCGCCCAGCGGGTCTTTGGTTCGGATGAGCAGTTCTTC. Its translation: CSAQRVFGSDEQFF. The rearrangement joins TRBV29-1 to TRBJ2-1, with D maybe TRBD2 (6 bases). Trimming removed 7 bases at V and 8 bases at J, with 21 bases between. Germline lookup yields CDR1 SQVTM and CDR2 ANQGSEA. CDR3 length equals 14 residues.